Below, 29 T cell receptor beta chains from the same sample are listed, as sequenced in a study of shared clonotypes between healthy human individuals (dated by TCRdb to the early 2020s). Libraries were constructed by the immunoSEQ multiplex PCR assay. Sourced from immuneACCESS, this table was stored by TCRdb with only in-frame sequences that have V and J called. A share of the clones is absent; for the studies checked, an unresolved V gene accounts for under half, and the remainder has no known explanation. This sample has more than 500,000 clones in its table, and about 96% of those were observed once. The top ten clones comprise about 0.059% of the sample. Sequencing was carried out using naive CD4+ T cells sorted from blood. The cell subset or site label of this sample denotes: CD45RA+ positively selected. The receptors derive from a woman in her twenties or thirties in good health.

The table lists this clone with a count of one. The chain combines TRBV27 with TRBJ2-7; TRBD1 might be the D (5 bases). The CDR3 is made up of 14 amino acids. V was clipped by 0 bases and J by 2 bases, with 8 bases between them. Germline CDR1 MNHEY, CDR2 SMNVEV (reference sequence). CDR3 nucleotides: TGTGCCAGCAGTTTATCGGGGCAGCCCTACGAGCAGTACTTC. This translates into CASSLSGQPYEQYF.

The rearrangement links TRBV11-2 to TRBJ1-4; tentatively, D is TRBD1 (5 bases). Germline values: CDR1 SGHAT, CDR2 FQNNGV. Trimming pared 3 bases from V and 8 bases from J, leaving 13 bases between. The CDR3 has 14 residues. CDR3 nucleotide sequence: TGTGCCAGCAGCTTGGGGGGAAGGAACGAAAAACTGTTTTTT. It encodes CASSLGGRNEKLFF.

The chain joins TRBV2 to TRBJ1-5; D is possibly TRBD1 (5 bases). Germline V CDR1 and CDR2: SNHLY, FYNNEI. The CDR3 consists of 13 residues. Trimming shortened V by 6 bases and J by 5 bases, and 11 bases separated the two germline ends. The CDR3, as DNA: TGTGCCAGCAGGGGGATGGGACATCAGCCCCAGCATTTT. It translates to CASRGMGHQPQHF.

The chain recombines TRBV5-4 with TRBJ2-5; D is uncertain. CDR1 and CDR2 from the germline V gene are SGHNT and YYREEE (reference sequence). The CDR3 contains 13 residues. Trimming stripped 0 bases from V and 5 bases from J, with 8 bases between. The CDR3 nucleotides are TGTGCCAGCAGCTTGGAGGGTCCGGAGACCCAGTACTTC. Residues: CASSLEGPETQYF. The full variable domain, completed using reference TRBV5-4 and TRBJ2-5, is ETGVTQSPTHLIKTRGQQVTLRCSSQSGHNTVSWYQQALGQGPQFIFQYYREEENGRGNFPPRFSGLQFPNYSSELNVNALELDDSALYLCASSLEGPETQYFGPGTRLLVL.

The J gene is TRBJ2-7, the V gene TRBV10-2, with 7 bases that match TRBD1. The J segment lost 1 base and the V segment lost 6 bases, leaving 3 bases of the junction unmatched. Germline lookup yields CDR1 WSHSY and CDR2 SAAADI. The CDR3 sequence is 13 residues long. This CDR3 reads CASRRQGSYEQYF. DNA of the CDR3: TGCGCCAGCAGACGACAGGGTTCCTACGAGCAGTACTTC.

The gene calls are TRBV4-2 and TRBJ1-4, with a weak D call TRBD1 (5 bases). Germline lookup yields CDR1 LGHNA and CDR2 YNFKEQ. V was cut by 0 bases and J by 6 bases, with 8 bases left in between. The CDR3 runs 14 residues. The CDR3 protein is CASSQDRADEKLFF. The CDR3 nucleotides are TGTGCCAGCAGCCAAGACAGGGCTGATGAAAAACTGTTTTTT.

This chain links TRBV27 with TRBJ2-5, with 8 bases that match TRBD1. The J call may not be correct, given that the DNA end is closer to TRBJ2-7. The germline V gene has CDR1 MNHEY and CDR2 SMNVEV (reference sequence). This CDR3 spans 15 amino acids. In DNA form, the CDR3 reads TGTGCCAGCAGTTTCTTAGGACAGGGTTCCTACGAGCAGTACTTC. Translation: CASSFLGQGSYEQYF.

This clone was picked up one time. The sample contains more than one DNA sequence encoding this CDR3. CDR3 residues: CASSLAGQGTDTQYF. DNA of the CDR3: TGCGCCAGCAGCTTGGCCGGCCAGGGTACAGATACGCAGTATTTT. The genes are TRBV5-1 and TRBJ2-3, with D perhaps TRBD1 (5 bases). The CDR3 totals 15 residues. The V and J ends lost 0 bases and 3 bases respectively, with 11 bases between them. The germline V gene encodes CDR1 SGHRS and CDR2 YFSETQ.

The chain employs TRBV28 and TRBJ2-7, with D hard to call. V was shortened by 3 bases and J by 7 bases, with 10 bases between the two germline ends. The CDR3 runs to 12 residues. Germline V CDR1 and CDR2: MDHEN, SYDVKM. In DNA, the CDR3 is TGTGCCAGCAGTTTTCGCCAGGAAGAGCAGTACTTC. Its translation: CASSFRQEEQYF.

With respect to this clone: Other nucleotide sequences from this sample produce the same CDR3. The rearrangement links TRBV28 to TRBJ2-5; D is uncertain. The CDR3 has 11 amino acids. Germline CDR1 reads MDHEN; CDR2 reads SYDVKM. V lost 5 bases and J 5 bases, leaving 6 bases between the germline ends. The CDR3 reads CASSRRETQYF. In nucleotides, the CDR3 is TGTGCCAGCAGTAGACGGGAGACCCAGTACTTC.

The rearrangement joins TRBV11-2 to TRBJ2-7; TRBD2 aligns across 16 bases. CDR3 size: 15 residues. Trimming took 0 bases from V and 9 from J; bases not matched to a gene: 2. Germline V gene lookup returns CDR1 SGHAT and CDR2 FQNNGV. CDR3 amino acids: CASSLEGLAGGGQYF. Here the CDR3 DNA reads TGTGCCAGCAGCTTAGAGGGACTAGCGGGAGGGGGGCAGTACTTC.

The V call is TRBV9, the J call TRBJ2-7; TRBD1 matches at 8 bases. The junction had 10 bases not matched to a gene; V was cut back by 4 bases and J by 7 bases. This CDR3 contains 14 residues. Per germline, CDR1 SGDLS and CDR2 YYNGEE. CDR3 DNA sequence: TGTGCCAGCAGCCCCGGACAGGGTAGACGGGAGCAGTACTTC. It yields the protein CASSPGQGRREQYF.

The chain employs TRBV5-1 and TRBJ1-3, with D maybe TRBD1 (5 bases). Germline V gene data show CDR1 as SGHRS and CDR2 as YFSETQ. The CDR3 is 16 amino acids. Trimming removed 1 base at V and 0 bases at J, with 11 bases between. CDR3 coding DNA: TGCGCCAGCAGCTTGCCGGGACGGAGCTCTGGAAACACCATATATTTT. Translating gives CASSLPGRSSGNTIYF.

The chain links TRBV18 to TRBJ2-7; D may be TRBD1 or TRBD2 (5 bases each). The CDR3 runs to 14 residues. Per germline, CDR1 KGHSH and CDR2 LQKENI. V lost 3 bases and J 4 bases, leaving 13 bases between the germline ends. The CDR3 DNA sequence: TGTGCCAGCTCACCTACCGGGACCGGTTACGAGCAGTACTTC. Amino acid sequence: CASSPTGTGYEQYF.

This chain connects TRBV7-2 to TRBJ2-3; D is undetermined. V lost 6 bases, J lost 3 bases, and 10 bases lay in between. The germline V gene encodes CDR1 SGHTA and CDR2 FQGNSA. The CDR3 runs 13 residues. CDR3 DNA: TGTGCCAGCAGAAAAAGCGCGACAGATACGCAGTATTTT. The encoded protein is CASRKSATDTQYF.

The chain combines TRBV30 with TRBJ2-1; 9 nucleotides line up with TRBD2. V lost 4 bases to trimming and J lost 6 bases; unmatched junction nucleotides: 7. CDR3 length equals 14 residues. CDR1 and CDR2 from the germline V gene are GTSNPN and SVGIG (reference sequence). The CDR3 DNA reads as TGTGCCTGGACCGGGACTAGCCTTTTCAATGAGCAGTTCTTC. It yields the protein CAWTGTSLFNEQFF.

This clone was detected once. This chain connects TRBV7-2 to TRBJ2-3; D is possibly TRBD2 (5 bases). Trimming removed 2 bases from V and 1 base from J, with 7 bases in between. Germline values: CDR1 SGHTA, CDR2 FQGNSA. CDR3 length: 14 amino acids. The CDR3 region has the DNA TGTGCCAGCAGCTTAACTAGGGGCACAGATACGCAGTATTTT. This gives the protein CASSLTRGTDTQYF.

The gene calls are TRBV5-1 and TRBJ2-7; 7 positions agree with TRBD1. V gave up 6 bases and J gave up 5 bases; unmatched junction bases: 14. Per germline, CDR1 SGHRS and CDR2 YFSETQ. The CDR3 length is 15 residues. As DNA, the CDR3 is TGCGCCAGCACCTCACAGGGGCCCGCTTCCGACGAGCAGTACTTC. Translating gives CASTSQGPASDEQYF.

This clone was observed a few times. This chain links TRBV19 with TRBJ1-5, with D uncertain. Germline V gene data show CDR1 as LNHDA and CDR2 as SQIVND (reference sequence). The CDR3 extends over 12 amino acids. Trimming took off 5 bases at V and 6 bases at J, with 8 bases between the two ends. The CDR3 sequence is CASSVDPQPQHF. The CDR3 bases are TGTGCCAGTAGTGTCGACCCTCAGCCCCAGCATTTT.

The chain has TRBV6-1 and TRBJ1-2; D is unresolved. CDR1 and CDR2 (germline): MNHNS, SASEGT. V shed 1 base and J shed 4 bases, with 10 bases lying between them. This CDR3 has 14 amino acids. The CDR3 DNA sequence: TGTGCCAGCAGTGAAGAGCGGGAACCCTATGGCTACACCTTC. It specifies CASSEEREPYGYTF.

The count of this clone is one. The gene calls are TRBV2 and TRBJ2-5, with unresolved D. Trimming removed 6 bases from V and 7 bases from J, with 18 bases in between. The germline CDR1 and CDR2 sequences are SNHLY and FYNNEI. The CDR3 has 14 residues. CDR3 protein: CASRESGLRMTQYF. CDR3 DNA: TGTGCCAGCAGGGAGTCCGGGCTCCGGATGACCCAGTACTTC.

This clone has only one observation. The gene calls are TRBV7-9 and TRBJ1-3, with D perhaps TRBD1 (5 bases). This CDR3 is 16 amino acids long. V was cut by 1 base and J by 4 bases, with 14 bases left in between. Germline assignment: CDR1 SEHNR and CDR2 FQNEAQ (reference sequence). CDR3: CASSLGMWDRGNTIYF. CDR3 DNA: TGTGCCAGCAGCTTAGGCATGTGGGACCGCGGAAACACCATATATTTT.

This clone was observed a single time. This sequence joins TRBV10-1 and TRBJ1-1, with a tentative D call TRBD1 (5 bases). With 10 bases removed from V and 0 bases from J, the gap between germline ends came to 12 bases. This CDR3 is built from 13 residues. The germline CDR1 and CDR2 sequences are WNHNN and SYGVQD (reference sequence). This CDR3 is CATKEGLNTEAFF. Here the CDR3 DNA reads TGCGCCACCAAGGAGGGGTTGAACACTGAAGCTTTCTTT.

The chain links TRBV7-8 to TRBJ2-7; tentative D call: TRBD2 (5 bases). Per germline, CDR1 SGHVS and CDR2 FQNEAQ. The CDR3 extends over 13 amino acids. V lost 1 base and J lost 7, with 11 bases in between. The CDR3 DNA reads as TGTGCCAGCAGCTTAGTTGCTCCGGGGGAGCAGTACTTC. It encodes CASSLVAPGEQYF.

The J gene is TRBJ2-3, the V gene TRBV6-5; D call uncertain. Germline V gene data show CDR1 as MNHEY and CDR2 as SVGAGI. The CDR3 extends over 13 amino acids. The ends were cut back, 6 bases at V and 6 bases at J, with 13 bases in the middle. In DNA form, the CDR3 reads TGTGCCAGCAGACGGGTCAATACCGATACGCAGTATTTT. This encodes CASRRVNTDTQYF.

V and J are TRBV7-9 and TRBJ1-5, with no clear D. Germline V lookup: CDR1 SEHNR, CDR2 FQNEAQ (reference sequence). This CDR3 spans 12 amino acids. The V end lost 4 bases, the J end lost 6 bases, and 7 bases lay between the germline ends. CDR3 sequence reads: CASSSSGQPQHF. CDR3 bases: TGTGCCAGCAGCTCCTCAGGTCAGCCCCAGCATTTT.

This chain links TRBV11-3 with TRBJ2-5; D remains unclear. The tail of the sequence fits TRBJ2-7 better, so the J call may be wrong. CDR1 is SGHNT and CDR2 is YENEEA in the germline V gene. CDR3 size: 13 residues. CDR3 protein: CASSLGRAYEQYF. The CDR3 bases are TGTGCCAGCAGCTTAGGTCGGGCCTACGAGCAGTACTTC.

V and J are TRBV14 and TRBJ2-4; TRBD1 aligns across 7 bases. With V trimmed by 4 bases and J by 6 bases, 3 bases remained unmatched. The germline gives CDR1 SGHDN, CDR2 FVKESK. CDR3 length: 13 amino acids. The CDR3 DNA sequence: TGTGCCAGCAGCCCGGGACAGAGAAACATTCAGTACTTC. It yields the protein CASSPGQRNIQYF. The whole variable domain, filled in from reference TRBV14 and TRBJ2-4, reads EAGVTQFPSHSVIEKGQTVTLRCDPISGHDNLYWYRRVMGKEIKFLLHFVKESKQDESGMPNNRFLAERTGGTYSTLKVQPAELEDSGVYFCASSPGQRNIQYFGAGTRLSVL.

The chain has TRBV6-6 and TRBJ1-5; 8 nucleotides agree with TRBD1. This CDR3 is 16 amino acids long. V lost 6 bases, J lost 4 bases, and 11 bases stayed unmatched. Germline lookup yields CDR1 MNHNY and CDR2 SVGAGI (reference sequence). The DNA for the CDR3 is TGTGCCAGCAGACCCACCGGGACAGGCGTGAATCAGCCCCAGCATTTT. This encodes CASRPTGTGVNQPQHF.